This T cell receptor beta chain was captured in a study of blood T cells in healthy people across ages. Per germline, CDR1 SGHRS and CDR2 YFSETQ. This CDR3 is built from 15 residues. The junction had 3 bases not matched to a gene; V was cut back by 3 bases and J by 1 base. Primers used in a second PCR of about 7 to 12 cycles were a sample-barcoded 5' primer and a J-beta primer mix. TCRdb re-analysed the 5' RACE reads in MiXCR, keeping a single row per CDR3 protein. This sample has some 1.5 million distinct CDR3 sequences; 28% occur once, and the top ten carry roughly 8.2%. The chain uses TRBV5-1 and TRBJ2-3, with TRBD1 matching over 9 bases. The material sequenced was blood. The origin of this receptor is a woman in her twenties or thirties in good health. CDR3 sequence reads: CASSYTGGGTDTQYF. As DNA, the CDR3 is TGCGCCAGCAGCTACACAGGGGGCGGCACAGATACGCAGTATTTT.